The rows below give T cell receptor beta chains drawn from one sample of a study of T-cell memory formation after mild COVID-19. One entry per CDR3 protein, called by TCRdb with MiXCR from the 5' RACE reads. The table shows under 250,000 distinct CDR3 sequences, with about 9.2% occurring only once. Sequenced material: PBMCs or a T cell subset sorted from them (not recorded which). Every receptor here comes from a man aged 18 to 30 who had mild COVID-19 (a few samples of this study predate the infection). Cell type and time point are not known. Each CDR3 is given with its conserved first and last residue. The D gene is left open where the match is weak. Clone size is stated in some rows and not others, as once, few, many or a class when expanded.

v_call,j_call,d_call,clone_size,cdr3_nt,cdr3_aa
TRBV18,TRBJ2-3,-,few,TGTGCCAGCTCACCACTGGGCGGACTACCGAATGGGGATACGCAGTATTTT,CASSPLGGLPNGDTQYF
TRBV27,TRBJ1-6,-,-,TGTGCCAGCAGTTTTCATCCCGCGAATAATTCACCCCTCCACTTT,CASSFHPANNSPLHF
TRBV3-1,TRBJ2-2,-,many,TGTGCCAGCAGCCAAGGAGTCGGGGAGCTGTTTTTT,CASSQGVGELFF
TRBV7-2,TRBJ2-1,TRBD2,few,TGTGCCAGCAGCTTCTCACGGGGGGGATACAATGAGCAGTTCTTC,CASSFSRGGYNEQFF
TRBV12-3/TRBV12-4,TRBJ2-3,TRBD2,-,TGTGCCAGCACAAATAGCGGGGTGAATACGCAGTATTTT,CASTNSGVNTQYF
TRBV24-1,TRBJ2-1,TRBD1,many,TGTGCCACCAGTGACTTTCGGGACAGGGTCGGAAATGAGCAGTTCTTC,CATSDFRDRVGNEQFF
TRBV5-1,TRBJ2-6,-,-,TGCGCCAGCAGCTTGGGATCAGGGCCCGGGGCCAACGTCCTGACTTTC,CASSLGSGPGANVLTF
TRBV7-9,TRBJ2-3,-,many,TGTGCCAGCAGCTTAGATGCTTATACGCAGTATTTT,CASSLDAYTQYF
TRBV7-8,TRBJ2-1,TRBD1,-,TGTGCCAGCAGCTCGAACCCCGACAGGGCCCTCGATGAGCAGTTCTTC,CASSSNPDRALDEQFF
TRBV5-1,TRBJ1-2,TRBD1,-,TGCGCCAGCAGCTATACCAGGGGGCGGGATGGCTACACCTTC,CASSYTRGRDGYTF